Given below is one T cell receptor beta chain in context. The data were obtained in a study of T cell changes during pregnancy in multiple sclerosis. Libraries were prepared by immunoSEQ multiplex PCR; TCRdb keeps only in-frame clonotypes and omits some of them. The table has approximately 60,000 clones, around 90% seen once. The V segment lost 4 bases and the J segment 5 bases; nucleotides outside the gene matches: 5. In germline, CDR1 is MDHEN, CDR2 SYDVKM. The CDR3 has 17 residues. This clonotype originated in a female donor with multiple sclerosis, enrolled in a pregnancy study. This rearrangement joins TRBV28 to TRBJ2-1; 16 bases map to TRBD2. Sequenced here: peripheral blood, sampled in the second trimester of pregnancy. DNA for the CDR3: TGTGCCAGCAGTTCCGGGACTAGCGGGGGGGCTAACAATGAGCAGTTCTTC. Translation: CASSSGTSGGANNEQFF.